The clone carrying this TCR beta chain was seen at least ten times. The antigen is undetermined. Germline CDR1 is SGDLS and CDR2 is YYNGEE. The CDR3 is made up of 17 amino acids. The V segment lost 0 bases and the J segment 8 bases; nucleotides outside the gene matches: 12. This specimen comes from a study of T cells after posttransplantation cyclophosphamide. Study findings and constraints: TRB clonality was highly associated with recipient CMV seropositivity and reactivation.

Measured with immunoSEQ multiplex PCR; TCRdb has only the in-frame clones, and not every one. The table lists 30,000 to 35,000 clones, with no singletons. This related bone marrow graft donor gave peripheral blood on the day of marrow donation. The receptor was derived from a woman aged 45-65 years in good health and a related stem cell transplant donor. The J gene is TRBJ2-1, the V gene TRBV9, with TRBD2 matching 9 bases. Sample: PBMCs. CDR3: CASSVAEWAGGPDEQFF. The CDR3, as DNA: TGTGCCAGCAGCGTAGCTGAGTGGGCGGGAGGGCCTGATGAGCAGTTCTTC.